This T cell receptor beta chain was captured in a study of beta chain features in type 1 diabetes. Study background: Healthy donors and patients had similar age, gender and cell yields. The examined sorted cells totaled 110 million or so across samples. Whole-study findings and limits: Type 1 diabetes patients showed a moderate but significant shortening of TCRB CDR3s in all four CD4+ subsets. Reduced insertions and increased deletions marked VDJ junctions in type 1 diabetes patients. Patients and controls would share equally any PCR tilt toward shorter templates.

cDNA synthesis used the whole RNA isolate, giving expressed TCRB sequences. Sequenced by immunoSEQ multiplex PCR; TCRdb stores in-frame clones only, minus some. This sample yields 140,000 or so clones, of which less than 15% are seen a single time; 1.3% belongs to the top ten. A remark on this clone: What it recognizes is unknown.

Germline values: CDR1 MNHEY, CDR2 SMNVEV (reference sequence). There are 15 residues in the CDR3. V gave up 2 bases and J gave up 7 bases; unmatched junction bases: 10. The rearrangement joins TRBV27 to TRBJ2-7, with 8 bases that match TRBD2. The clonotype comes from a man aged 18 to 30 with type 1 diabetes. Specimen: central memory CD4+ T cells from blood. The CDR3, as DNA: TGTGCCAGCAGTTTAGGTGGTAGCGGGGCGGGGGAGCAGTACTTC. It yields the protein CASSLGGSGAGEQYF.